Here is one TCR beta chain with its context. This CDR3 has 13 amino acids. Germline CDR1 reads SEHNR; CDR2 reads FQNEAQ (reference sequence). J lost 5 bases, V lost 4 bases, and 4 bases had no gene match. This record comes from a study of control samples from healthy donors and cancer patients. The protocol was immunoSEQ multiplex PCR, while the TCRdb copy is restricted to in-frame clones and leaves out a portion. The sample shows over 85,000 clones, roughly 94% of them seen only once. This receptor was obtained from a woman in her late teens or twenties in good health. This chain uses TRBV7-9 with TRBJ2-7, with 8 bases lining up with TRBD2. The sample comprised blood. CDR3 loop: CASSSPGGDEQYF. CDR3 coding DNA: TGTGCCAGCAGCTCCCCGGGGGGGGACGAGCAGTACTTC. The complete variable domain, with remaining parts taken from reference TRBV7-9 and TRBJ2-7, reads DTGVSQNPRHKITKRGQNVTFRCDPISEHNRLYWYRQTLGQGPEFLTYFQNEAQLEKSRLLSDRFSAERPKGSFSTLEIQRTEQGDSAMYLCASSSPGGDEQYFGPGTRLTVT.